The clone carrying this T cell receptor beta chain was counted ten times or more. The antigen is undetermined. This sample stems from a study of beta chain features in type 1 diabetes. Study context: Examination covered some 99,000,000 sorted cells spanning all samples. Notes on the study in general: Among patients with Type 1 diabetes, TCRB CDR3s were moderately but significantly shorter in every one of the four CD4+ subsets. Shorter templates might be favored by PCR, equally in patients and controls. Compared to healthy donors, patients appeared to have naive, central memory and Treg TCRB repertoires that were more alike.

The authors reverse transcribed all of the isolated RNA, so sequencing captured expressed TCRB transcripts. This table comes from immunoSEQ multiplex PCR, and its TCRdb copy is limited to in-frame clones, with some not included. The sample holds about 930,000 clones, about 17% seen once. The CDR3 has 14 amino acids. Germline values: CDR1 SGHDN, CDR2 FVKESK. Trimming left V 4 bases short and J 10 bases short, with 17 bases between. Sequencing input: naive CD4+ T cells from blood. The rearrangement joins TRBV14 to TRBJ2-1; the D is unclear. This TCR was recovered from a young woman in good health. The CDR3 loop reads CASSRLGTPQEQFF. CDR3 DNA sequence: TGTGCCAGCAGCCGACTTGGCACGCCCCAGGAGCAGTTCTTC.